This T cell receptor beta chain was recorded in a study of CD8 T cells in Susac syndrome. In contrast to the negatively isolated CD8+ and CD4+ T cells, TEMRA cells were FACS-enriched. With random hexamers, reverse transcription was performed on about 0.5 to 1 ug of RNA. The immunoSEQ assay covered 54 Vbeta and 13 Jbeta segments for CDR3. TCRdb reprocessed the immunoSEQ multiplex PCR reads with MiXCR, giving one entry per CDR3 protein. The sample lists over 80,000 distinct CDR3 sequences, 94% occurring once. The length of the CDR3 is 18 residues. The V and J ends lost 0 bases and 0 bases respectively, with 17 bases between them. Germline CDR1 reads LGHNA; CDR2 reads YNFKEQ.

Sequences were obtained from CD8+ T cells from PBMCs. The V gene is TRBV4-2, the J gene TRBJ1-2; D gene unclear. This TCR was recovered from a human donor with Susac syndrome. Here the CDR3 DNA reads TGTGCCAGCAGCCAAGATAACTCTGCGGGCCTTGCTAACTATGGCTACACCTTC. Translating gives CASSQDNSAGLANYGYTF.